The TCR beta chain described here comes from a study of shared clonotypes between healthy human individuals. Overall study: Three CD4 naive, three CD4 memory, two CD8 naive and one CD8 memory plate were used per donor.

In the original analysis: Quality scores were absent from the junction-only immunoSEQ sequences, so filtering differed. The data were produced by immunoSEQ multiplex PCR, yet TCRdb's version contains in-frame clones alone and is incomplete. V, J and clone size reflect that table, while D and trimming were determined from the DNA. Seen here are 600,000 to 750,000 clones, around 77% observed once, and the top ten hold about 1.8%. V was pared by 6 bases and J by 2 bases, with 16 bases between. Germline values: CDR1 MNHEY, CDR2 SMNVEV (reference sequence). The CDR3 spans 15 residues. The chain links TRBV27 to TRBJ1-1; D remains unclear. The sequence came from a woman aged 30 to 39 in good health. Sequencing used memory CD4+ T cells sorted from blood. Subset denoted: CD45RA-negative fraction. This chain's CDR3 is CASRTRPITNTEAFF. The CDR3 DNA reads TGTGCCAGCAGAACAAGACCGATAACAAACACTGAAGCTTTCTTT.